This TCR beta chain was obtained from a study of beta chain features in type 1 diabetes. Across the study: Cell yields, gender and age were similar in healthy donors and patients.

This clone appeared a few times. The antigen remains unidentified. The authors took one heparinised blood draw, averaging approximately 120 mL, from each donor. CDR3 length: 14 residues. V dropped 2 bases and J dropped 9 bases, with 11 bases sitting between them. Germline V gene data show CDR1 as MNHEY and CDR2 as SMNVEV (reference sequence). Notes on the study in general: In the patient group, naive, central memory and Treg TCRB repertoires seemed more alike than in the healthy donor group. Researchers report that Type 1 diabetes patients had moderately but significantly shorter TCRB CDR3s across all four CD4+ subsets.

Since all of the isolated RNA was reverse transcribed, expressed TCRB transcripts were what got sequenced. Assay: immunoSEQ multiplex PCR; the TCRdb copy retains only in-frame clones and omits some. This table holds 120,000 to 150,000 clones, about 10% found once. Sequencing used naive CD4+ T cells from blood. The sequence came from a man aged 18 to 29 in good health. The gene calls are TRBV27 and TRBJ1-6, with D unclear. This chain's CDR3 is CASSLAPPSSPLHF. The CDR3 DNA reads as TGTGCCAGCAGTTTAGCCCCTCCCAGTTCACCCCTCCACTTT.